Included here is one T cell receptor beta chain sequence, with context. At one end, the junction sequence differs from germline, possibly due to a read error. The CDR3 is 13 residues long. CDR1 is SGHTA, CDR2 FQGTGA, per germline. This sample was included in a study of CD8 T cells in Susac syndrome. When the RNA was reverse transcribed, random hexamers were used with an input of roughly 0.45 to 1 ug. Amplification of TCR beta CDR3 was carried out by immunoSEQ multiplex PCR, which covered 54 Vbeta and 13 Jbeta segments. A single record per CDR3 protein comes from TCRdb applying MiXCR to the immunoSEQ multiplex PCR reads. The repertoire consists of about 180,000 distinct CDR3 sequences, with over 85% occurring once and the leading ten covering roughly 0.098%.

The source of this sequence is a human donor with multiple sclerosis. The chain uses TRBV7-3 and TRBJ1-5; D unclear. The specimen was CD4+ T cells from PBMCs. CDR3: CASSITSNQPQHF. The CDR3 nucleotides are TGTGCCAGCAGCATAACCTCCAATCAGCCCCAGCATTTT. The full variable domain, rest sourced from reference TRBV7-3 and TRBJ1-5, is GAGVSQTPSNKVTEKGKYVELRCDPISGHTALYWYRQSLGQGPEFLIYFQGTGAADDSGLPNDRFFAVRPEGSVSTLKIQRTERGDSAVYLCASSITSNQPQHFGDGTRLSIL.